This T cell receptor (beta chain) was obtained from a study of tumor-infiltrating lymphocytes in localized non-small cell lung cancer. On the study more broadly: Each patient gave resected tumor and non-adjacent uninvolved lung tissue.

Profiled with immunoSEQ multiplex PCR; TCRdb holds only in-frame clones, not every one. The table includes about 14,000 clones, roughly 74% detected once. The CDR3 spans 16 residues. Germline CDR1 and CDR2: MNHEY and SVGAGI. With V trimmed by 2 bases and J by 2 bases, 3 bases remained unmatched. Regarding this clone: The antigen remains undetermined.

Study-level findings and limits: Each assay used a separate piece of the same tissue. Higher tumor T cell infiltration than in uninvolved lung was supported by TCRbeta sequencing. Not all patients were TCR sequenced, owing to tissue quantity.

This chain connects TRBV6-5 to TRBJ2-6; 7 bases line up with TRBD1. This clonotype originated in a human donor with non-small cell lung cancer. The sequencing input was uninvolved lung tissue not adjacent to the tumor. The CDR3 spells CASSYQGTAGANVLTF. CDR3 nucleotides: TGTGCCAGCAGTTACCAGGGGACAGCTGGGGCCAACGTCCTGACTTTC.